A selection of T cell receptor beta chains follows, all from one sample in a study of cytomegalovirus exposure and HLA in healthy donors. Using immunoSEQ multiplex PCR, the repertoire was profiled, and TCRdb retains in-frame clones only, with some absent. The sample has more than 250,000 clones, about 87% seen once. Sequencing was carried out using PBMCs. The receptors derive from a woman younger than 30 in good health and CMV-seronegative. Both conserved end residues are part of each CDR3. D genes are given only for firm matches. Size tells how often a clone was seen (once, few, many) or the class of an expanded clone, and some rows leave it out.

clone_size	d_call	v_call	j_call	cdr3_aa	cdr3_nt
NA	TRBD1	TRBV10-3	TRBJ1-2	CAISDPGQGPYGYTF	TGTGCCATCAGTGATCCGGGACAGGGGCCCTATGGCTACACCTTC
NA	NA	TRBV30	TRBJ2-6	CAWGPGGSGANVLTF	TGTGCCTGGGGCCCTGGGGGGTCTGGGGCCAACGTCCTGACTTTC
few	NA	TRBV19	TRBJ1-1	CASSPLQGVTEAFF	TGTGCCAGTAGCCCACTACAGGGAGTCACTGAAGCTTTCTTT
once	NA	TRBV2	TRBJ2-5	CASSAVAEETQYF	TGTGCCAGCAGTGCGGTAGCTGAAGAGACCCAGTACTTC
NA	NA	TRBV6-5	TRBJ2-2	CASRGADGELFF	TGTGCCAGCAGGGGGGCGGACGGGGAGCTGTTTTTT
NA	NA	TRBV11-2	TRBJ2-6	CASSQSSSGANVLTF	TGTGCCAGCAGCCAATCCAGTTCTGGGGCCAACGTCCTGACTTTC
NA	NA	TRBV9	TRBJ2-1	CASSVGFRGGPYNEQFF	TGTGCCAGCAGCGTAGGGTTCAGAGGAGGCCCCTACAATGAGCAGTTCTTC
NA	NA	TRBV18	TRBJ1-1	CASSRGGAEAFF	TGTGCCAGCTCGCGGGGGGGGGCTGAAGCTTTCTTT
NA	NA	TRBV2	TRBJ1-1	CASHEGGAEAFF	TGTGCCAGCCACGAAGGGGGGGCTGAAGCTTTCTTT
NA	TRBD2	TRBV27	TRBJ2-2	CASSLDGAGGITGELFF	TGTGCCAGCAGTTTAGATGGGGCGGGGGGGATAACCGGGGAGCTGTTTTTT
NA	NA	TRBV2	TRBJ1-2	CATSARQLTYGYTF	TGTGCCACCTCTGCCCGACAGTTAACCTATGGCTACACCTTC
NA	NA	TRBV6-5	TRBJ2-7	CASSRTTRMYEQYF	TGTGCCAGCAGTCGTACGACTAGAATGTACGAGCAGTACTTC
NA	NA	TRBV5-6	TRBJ1-4	CASSFQGYATNEKLFF	TGTGCCAGCAGCTTTCAGGGGTATGCAACTAATGAAAAACTGTTTTTT
once	NA	TRBV5-1	TRBJ2-6	CASSLNPGANVLTF	TGCGCCAGCAGCTTGAATCCGGGGGCCAACGTCCTGACTTTC
NA	TRBD1	TRBV23-1	TRBJ2-5	CASRPHELDRPETQYF	TGCGCCAGCAGACCACACGAATTGGACAGGCCCGAGACCCAGTACTTC
NA	TRBD2	TRBV19	TRBJ2-3	CASGSGGAGFPDTQYF	TGTGCCAGTGGAAGCGGGGGGGCCGGTTTCCCAGATACGCAGTATTTT
NA	NA	TRBV2	TRBJ1-1	CASSPQGTNTEAFF	TGTGCCAGCAGTCCCCAGGGTACGAACACTGAAGCTTTCTTT
NA	NA	TRBV29-1	TRBJ1-1	CSVEDRRKEAFF	TGCAGCGTTGAAGATCGGCGGAAAGAAGCTTTCTTT
NA	NA	TRBV7-6	TRBJ2-5	CASSFSSSRGSETQYF	TGTGCCAGCAGCTTCTCCTCCTCCCGGGGATCGGAGACCCAGTACTTC
once	TRBD1	TRBV6-1	TRBJ2-7	CASDRAYEQYF	TGTGCCAGCGACAGGGCCTACGAGCAGTACTTC
NA	NA	TRBV29-1	TRBJ2-3	CSVIGIAGTDTQYF	TGCAGCGTTATAGGTATTGCGGGCACAGATACGCAGTATTTT
NA	TRBD1	TRBV7-8	TRBJ1-6	CASSTDRDNSPLHF	TGTGCCAGCAGCACGGACAGGGACAATTCACCCCTCCACTTT
NA	NA	TRBV11-2	TRBJ1-2	CASSLAGGYGYTF	TGTGCCAGCAGCTTAGCCGGGGGGTATGGCTACACCTTC
NA	TRBD2	TRBV7-8	TRBJ2-7	CASRRGLAGVGEQYF	TGTGCCAGCAGACGCGGACTAGCGGGGGTTGGGGAGCAGTACTTC
NA	NA	TRBV18	TRBJ2-5	CASTMTVWKPEETQYF	TGTGCCAGCACTATGACAGTCTGGAAGCCCGAAGAGACCCAGTACTTC
NA	TRBD1	TRBV27	TRBJ1-1	CASSLRTGLGEAFF	TGTGCCAGCAGTCTACGGACAGGGCTGGGTGAAGCTTTCTTT
NA	NA	TRBV19	TRBJ1-2	CASRDQGGSGYTF	TGTGCCAGTAGAGATCAGGGAGGGAGTGGCTACACCTTC
NA	NA	TRBV11-3	TRBJ1-1	CASSFYREAVAEAFF	TGTGCCAGCAGCTTCTACAGGGAAGCGGTAGCTGAAGCTTTCTTT
NA	NA	TRBV11-2	TRBJ1-6	CASRPITGINSPLHF	TGTGCCAGCAGACCCATCACAGGGATTAATTCACCCCTCCACTTT
NA	NA	TRBV6-5	TRBJ1-1	CASSYGAYTEAFF	TGTGCCAGCAGTTACGGGGCTTACACTGAAGCTTTCTTT
NA	TRBD2	TRBV5-4	TRBJ2-7	CAGGTSGGLNEQYF	TGTGCCGGGGGGACTAGCGGGGGTTTGAACGAGCAGTACTTC
NA	NA	TRBV5-4	TRBJ1-1	CASSFTENTEAFF	TGTGCCAGCAGCTTTACAGAGAACACTGAAGCTTTCTTT
NA	NA	TRBV7-9	TRBJ2-3	CASSRIGQLVTDTQYF	TGTGCCAGCAGCCGAATCGGACAGTTGGTCACAGATACGCAGTATTTT
NA	NA	TRBV7-9	TRBJ1-2	CASSLERRGAGYTF	TGTGCCAGCAGCTTAGAGAGGCGCGGTGCTGGCTACACCTTC
NA	TRBD1	TRBV9	TRBJ2-7	CASSVGTGIDEQYF	TGTGCCAGCAGCGTAGGGACAGGGATCGACGAGCAGTACTTC
once	NA	TRBV7-6	TRBJ2-3	CASSSTTTDTQYF	TGTGCCAGCAGCTCGACTACCACAGATACGCAGTATTTT
NA	NA	TRBV15	TRBJ2-2	CATSRLQGNTGELFF	TGTGCCACCAGCAGGCTACAGGGGAACACCGGGGAGCTGTTTTTT
NA	NA	TRBV7-3	TRBJ2-1	CASSLTSGLYNEQFF	TGTGCCAGCAGCTTAACCAGCGGGTTATACAATGAGCAGTTCTTC
NA	TRBD2	TRBV14	TRBJ2-7	CASSQHSGGAVREQYF	TGTGCCAGCAGCCAACACAGCGGGGGGGCCGTTCGCGAGCAGTACTTC
NA	NA	TRBV7-6	TRBJ1-6	CASSPQPGQYSPLHF	TGTGCCAGCAGCCCGCAACCGGGACAATATTCACCCCTCCACTTT
NA	NA	TRBV2	TRBJ2-2	CASSARTIQTGELFF	TGTGCCAGCAGTGCTCGGACTATTCAAACCGGGGAGCTGTTTTTT
NA	NA	TRBV4-2	TRBJ2-5	CASSQLREETQYF	TGTGCCAGCAGCCAGTTACGAGAAGAGACCCAGTACTTC
NA	TRBD2	TRBV30	TRBJ2-3	CAWRLAGGRDTQYF	TGTGCCTGGAGACTAGCGGGGGGGCGAGATACGCAGTATTTT
NA	TRBD1	TRBV4-1	TRBJ1-1	CASSPTPGQGNTEAFF	TGCGCCAGCAGCCCAACGCCGGGACAGGGAAACACTGAAGCTTTCTTT
NA	TRBD1	TRBV29-1	TRBJ1-1	CSAGPGQGALEAFF	TGCAGCGCGGGACCGGGACAGGGGGCACTGGAAGCTTTCTTT